A selection of T cell receptor beta chains follows, all from one sample in a study of T cell repertoires in cytomegalovirus infection. TCRdb re-analysed the reads in MiXCR, keeping a single row per CDR3 protein. The sample contains some 920,000 distinct CDR3 sequences, roughly 30% of which appear only once. These TCRs' antigens remain unknown. Sequencing was performed on cultured CD8+ T cells from PBMCs, taken from culture after CMV antigen stimulation. These receptors were obtained from a human donor in good health (CMV status not recorded). Some clones in this sample may be carry-over from other donors' samples. CDR3s include the opening cysteine and the closing phenylalanine or tryptophan. The D gene is left open where the match is weak. Size tells how often a clone was seen (once, few, many) or the class of an expanded clone, and some rows leave it out.

CDR3 length: 17; D gene: TRBD1; V gene: TRBV6-1; J gene: TRBJ2-7; clone size: few; CDR3 DNA: TGTGCCAGCAGGGGGACAGGGATAAATTCATACTCCTACGAGCAGTACTTC; CDR3 protein: CASRGTGINSYSYEQYF
CDR3 length: 14; D gene: NA; V gene: TRBV4-2; J gene: TRBJ1-1; clone size: NA; CDR3 DNA: TGTGCCAGCAGCCAAGATTTTGGGGGGGTTAGAGCTTTCTTT; CDR3 protein: CASSQDFGGVRAFF
CDR3 length: 13; D gene: NA; V gene: TRBV7-3; J gene: TRBJ2-1; clone size: many; CDR3 DNA: TGTGCCAGCAGCCCCCCAGACGGGAATGAGCAGTTCTTC; CDR3 protein: CASSPPDGNEQFF
CDR3 length: 15; D gene: NA; V gene: TRBV20-1; J gene: TRBJ1-5; clone size: few; CDR3 DNA: TGCAGTGCTAGAGTGGCAGGGCATAGCAATCAGCCCCAGCATTTT; CDR3 protein: CSARVAGHSNQPQHF
CDR3 length: 19; D gene: TRBD1; V gene: TRBV27; J gene: TRBJ1-5; clone size: NA; CDR3 DNA: TGTGCCAGCAGTCCCATCGGACAGGGGGCTTTTATAAGCAATCAGCCCCAGCATTTT; CDR3 protein: CASSPIGQGAFISNQPQHF
CDR3 length: 13; D gene: NA; V gene: TRBV6-1; J gene: TRBJ1-2; clone size: NA; CDR3 DNA: TGTGCCAGCAGTGAGGGCCCGCCGGATGGCTACACCTTC; CDR3 protein: CASSEGPPDGYTF
CDR3 length: 15; D gene: TRBD1; V gene: TRBV12-3/TRBV12-4; J gene: TRBJ2-1; clone size: few; CDR3 DNA: TGTGCCAGCAGCTACTCGTTAGGGGGCAGGGATGAGCAGTTCTTC; CDR3 protein: CASSYSLGGRDEQFF
CDR3 length: 15; D gene: NA; V gene: TRBV6-5; J gene: TRBJ2-2; clone size: NA; CDR3 DNA: TGTGCCAGCAGTTACGAACAATTGAACACCGGGGAGCTGTTTTTT; CDR3 protein: CASSYEQLNTGELFF
CDR3 length: 16; D gene: NA; V gene: TRBV4-1; J gene: TRBJ2-7; clone size: few; CDR3 DNA: TGCGCCAGCAGCCAAGATCAGAGGGAGACTAACTACGAGCAGTACTTC; CDR3 protein: CASSQDQRETNYEQYF
CDR3 length: 17; D gene: TRBD1; V gene: TRBV7-6; J gene: TRBJ2-5; clone size: many; CDR3 DNA: TGTGCCAGCACCCCTTCGGTCTGGACAGGGTACCAAGAGACCCAGTACTTC; CDR3 protein: CASTPSVWTGYQETQYF
CDR3 length: 14; D gene: NA; V gene: TRBV6-4; J gene: TRBJ2-1; clone size: NA; CDR3 DNA: TGTGCCAGCAGCGAAGTTCCGGCGACGGGTGAGCAGTTCTTC; CDR3 protein: CASSEVPATGEQFF
CDR3 length: 14; D gene: NA; V gene: TRBV4-2; J gene: TRBJ1-1; clone size: NA; CDR3 DNA: TGTGCCAGCAGCCCGGAAGGGGTCGACACTGAAGCTTTCTTT; CDR3 protein: CASSPEGVDTEAFF
CDR3 length: 16; D gene: NA; V gene: TRBV19; J gene: TRBJ2-1; clone size: few; CDR3 DNA: TGTGCCAGTAGTATAGCAGGGCCCGACTTCTACAATGAGCAGTTCTTC; CDR3 protein: CASSIAGPDFYNEQFF
CDR3 length: 22; D gene: NA; V gene: TRBV7-9; J gene: TRBJ2-3; clone size: few; CDR3 DNA: TGTGCCAGCAGCTTAGAAAACCCAGGGTATGAGGAGTATTCCATATCCACAGATACGCAGTATTTT; CDR3 protein: CASSLENPGYEEYSISTDTQYF
CDR3 length: 16; D gene: TRBD2; V gene: TRBV7-8; J gene: TRBJ2-4; clone size: NA; CDR3 DNA: TGTGCCAGCAGCTGGGGACTAGCGGGGACCAAAAACATTCAGTACTTC; CDR3 protein: CASSWGLAGTKNIQYF